The sequence of this T cell receptor (beta chain) was determined in a study of cytomegalovirus exposure and HLA in healthy donors. The J segment lost 8 bases and the V segment lost 7 bases, leaving 6 bases of the junction unmatched. Germline values: CDR1 MNHNS, CDR2 SASEGT. The length of the CDR3 is 13 residues. Some clones are missing from TCRdb's copy, which holds only in-frame ones; the method was immunoSEQ multiplex PCR. This sample yields 120,000 to 150,000 clones, of which 80% to 90% are seen a single time; under 5% belongs to the top ten. The sample taken for sequencing was PBMCs. The clonotype comes from a man between 18 and 29 years old in good health and CMV-seropositive. The rearrangement uses TRBV6-1 and TRBJ1-4, with 8 bases fitting TRBD1. CDR3 protein: CASNTGQDEKLFF. CDR3 coding DNA: TGTGCCAGCAACACGGGACAGGACGAAAAACTGTTTTTT.